The next 24 T cell receptor beta chains were all read from a single sample in a study of control samples from healthy donors and cancer patients. Sequencing was performed with immunoSEQ multiplex PCR; in TCRdb, only in-frame clones are kept and a portion is missing. The top ten hold 1.9% of the sample, which has 70,000 to 90,000 clones, about 90% seen once. Material: PBMCs. All receptors come from a woman between 55 and 75 years old with head and neck cancer.

The J gene is TRBJ2-1, the V gene TRBV11-2; 8 positions match TRBD2. The CDR3 has 15 amino acids. The ends lost 5 bases at V and 0 bases at J; junction bases unmatched: 3. CDR1 is SGHAT and CDR2 is FQNNGV in the germline V gene. The CDR3, as DNA: TGTGCCAGCAGCGCTAGCGGGCGCTCCTACAATGAGCAGTTCTTC. Translated: CASSASGRSYNEQFF.

The chain joins TRBV29-1 to TRBJ2-4; the D is unclear. CDR3 length: 13 residues. Germline CDR1 reads SQVTM; CDR2 reads ANQGSEA. V was trimmed by 3 bases and J by 2 bases, leaving 8 bases between them. CDR3 sequence: CSVDTGTKNIQYF. Written as DNA, the CDR3 is TGCAGCGTTGATACCGGCACCAAAAACATTCAGTACTTC.

The rearrangement joins TRBV9 to TRBJ2-2, with no clear D. Trimming stripped 0 bases from V and 1 base from J, with 10 bases between. Looked up from germline, CDR1 is SGDLS and CDR2 is YYNGEE. This CDR3 contains 16 residues. CDR3 loop: CASSVGVGMNTGELFF. The CDR3 DNA follows: TGTGCCAGCAGCGTAGGGGTGGGGATGAACACCGGGGAGCTGTTTTTT. Complete variable domain (other parts from reference TRBV9 and TRBJ2-2): DSGVTQTPKHLITATGQRVTLRCSPRSGDLSVYWYQQSLDQGLQFLIQYYNGEERAKGNILERFSAQQFPDLHSELNLSSLELGDSALYFCASSVGVGMNTGELFFGEGSRLTVL.

This chain uses TRBV18 with TRBJ2-7, with D uncertain. V was cut by 3 bases and J by 5 bases, with 14 bases left in between. CDR1 is KGHSH and CDR2 is LQKENI in the germline V gene. This CDR3 comprises 14 residues. Here the CDR3 reads CASSPSSGRDEQYF. The CDR3 DNA reads as TGTGCCAGCTCACCGTCGTCAGGACGAGACGAGCAGTACTTC.

The genes are TRBV6-1 and TRBJ1-1; D not certain. V gave up 2 bases and J gave up 0 bases, with 7 bases separating them. The CDR3 runs 14 residues. The germline CDR1 and CDR2 sequences are MNHNS and SASEGT. In nucleotides, the CDR3 is TGTGCCAGCAGTGAACGCGGCATGAACACTGAAGCTTTCTTT. Translating gives CASSERGMNTEAFF.

This clone has just one count. The chain joins TRBV2 to TRBJ2-1, with D unclear. Germline loops: CDR1 SNHLY, CDR2 FYNNEI. The CDR3 consists of 16 residues. Between the trimmed V and J ends, which lost 8 bases and 0 bases, there was a span of 17 bases. CDR3 protein: CASCRTRWSSYNEQFF. CDR3 DNA: TGTGCCAGCTGCCGAACACGGTGGAGCTCCTACAATGAGCAGTTCTTC.

The rearrangement joins TRBV19 to TRBJ1-5; D ambiguous. The CDR3 is made up of 14 amino acids. In germline, CDR1 is LNHDA, CDR2 SQIVND (reference sequence). Trimming shortened V by 3 bases and J by 6 bases, and 12 bases separated the two germline ends. For the CDR3, the DNA is TGTGCCAGTAGTATGAGTTTTGGGAGTCAGCCCCAGCATTTT. It translates to CASSMSFGSQPQHF.

CDR3 amino acids: CASSLGISGTLSLQETQYF. The CDR3 DNA reads as TGTGCCAGCAGCTTAGGTATAAGCGGGACTCTATCCCTCCAAGAGACCCAGTACTTC. This chain links TRBV7-8 with TRBJ2-5; 7 bases match TRBD2. The V gene end was trimmed by 1 base and the J gene end by 1 base; junction bases not matched to a gene: 15. This CDR3 comprises 19 residues. Germline CDR1 reads SGHVS; CDR2 reads FQNEAQ.

The chain employs TRBV5-1 and TRBJ1-3; TRBD1 might be the D (5 bases). The CDR3 spans 17 residues. Germline V gene sequence: CDR1 SGHRS, CDR2 YFSETQ. V lost 5 bases and J 3 bases, leaving 21 bases between the germline ends. CDR3 nucleotide sequence: TGCGCCAGCAGTCCAGGTTCCAACAGGTTAGGTGGAAACACCATATATTTT. Its protein product is CASSPGSNRLGGNTIYF.

The chain employs TRBV2 and TRBJ2-2; 8 bases align to TRBD1. The CDR3 has 16 residues. With V trimmed by 4 bases and J by 4 bases, 8 bases remained unmatched. Germline CDR1 is SNHLY and CDR2 is FYNNEI. The CDR3 nucleotides read TGTGCCAGCAGTGGGGGGGCCACAGGGGGCACCGGGGAGCTGTTTTTT. It translates to CASSGGATGGTGELFF.

This rearrangement joins TRBV5-8 to TRBJ2-3; no firm D call. This CDR3 has 11 amino acids. Germline V gives CDR1 SGHTS, CDR2 YDEGEE. Trimming took 4 bases from V and 2 from J, leaving 2 bases between them. The CDR3 loop is CASSITDTQYF. CDR3 nucleotides: TGTGCCAGCAGCATCACAGATACGCAGTATTTT.

The rearrangement uses TRBV18 and TRBJ1-5; a weak D match, TRBD1 (6 bases). Germline V CDR1 and CDR2: KGHSH, LQKENI. This CDR3 contains 14 residues. V gave up 3 bases and J gave up 7 bases, with 13 bases separating them. The CDR3 nucleotides read TGTGCCAGCTCACCTTCACAGGGACGGCAGCCCCAGCATTTT. It codes for CASSPSQGRQPQHF.

This clone was counted a single time. The rearrangement links TRBV2 to TRBJ2-1; D unclear. V was trimmed by 4 bases and J by 7 bases, leaving 8 bases between them. From germline, CDR1 is SNHLY and CDR2 FYNNEI. There are 12 residues in the CDR3. The CDR3 region is CASSVGENEQFF. DNA of the CDR3: TGTGCCAGCAGTGTTGGGGAAAATGAGCAGTTCTTC. The whole variable domain, filled in from reference TRBV2 and TRBJ2-1, reads EPEVTQTPSHQVTQMGQEVILRCVPISNHLYFYWYRQILGQKVEFLVSFYNNEISEKSEIFDDQFSVERPDGSNFTLKIRSTKLEDSAMYFCASSVGENEQFFGPGTRLTVL.

The chain uses TRBV7-8 and TRBJ2-7, with 9 bases lining up with TRBD2. The CDR3 extends over 19 amino acids. Germline-derived CDR1 and CDR2 are SGHVS and FQNEAQ. The V gene end was trimmed by 3 bases and the J gene end by 3 bases; junction bases not matched to a gene: 18. CDR3 coding DNA: TGTGCCAGCAGCTTGGTTTTATCGGCGGGAGGGGGCGACCGCTACGAGCAGTACTTC. The encoded protein is CASSLVLSAGGGDRYEQYF.

This sequence joins TRBV7-2 and TRBJ2-1, with 10 bases matching TRBD2. V lost 5 bases to trimming and J lost 4 bases; unmatched junction nucleotides: 2. CDR1 and CDR2 from the germline V gene are SGHTA and FQGNSA. The CDR3 is made up of 14 amino acids. The CDR3 protein is CASSASGSYNEQFF. CDR3 nucleotide sequence: TGTGCCAGCAGCGCTAGCGGGAGTTACAATGAGCAGTTCTTC.

The V and J genes are TRBV9 and TRBJ2-3; TRBD2 matches 9 bases. After removal of 3 bases from V and 7 bases from J, the junction contained 9 bases not matched to a gene. The CDR3 has 15 residues. The V gene's germline CDR1 is SGDLS and CDR2 YYNGEE. This CDR3 is CASSGVASGEHTQYF. CDR3 bases: TGTGCCAGCAGCGGTGTCGCTAGCGGGGAACATACGCAGTATTTT.

This chain links TRBV10-3 with TRBJ1-5, with 7 bases fitting TRBD1. The CDR3 is 17 amino acids. Germline CDR1 and CDR2: ENHRY and SYGVKD. V was clipped by 2 bases and J by 1 base; unmatched bases: 8. The CDR3 region is CAISEPTGDSSNQPQHF. The CDR3 nucleotides are TGTGCCATCAGTGAGCCTACAGGGGATTCGAGCAATCAGCCCCAGCATTTT.

This chain links TRBV18 with TRBJ2-7, with 10 bases aligning to TRBD2. Germline CDR1 and CDR2: KGHSH and LQKENI. There are 16 residues in the CDR3. The V segment lost 1 base and the J segment 5 bases; nucleotides outside the gene matches: 8. The CDR3 DNA sequence: TGTGCCAGCTCACCACGGCTAGCGGGAGAAGGAGACGAGCAGTACTTC. Protein product: CASSPRLAGEGDEQYF.

V is TRBV7-2 and J is TRBJ2-5; a weak D match, TRBD2 (6 bases). Germline V gene sequence: CDR1 SGHTA, CDR2 FQGNSA. This CDR3 has 13 residues. Between the trimmed V and J ends, which lost 2 bases and 4 bases, there was a span of 8 bases. For the CDR3, the DNA is TGTGCCAGCAGCTTATGGGGACTAGAGACCCAGTACTTC. This gives the protein CASSLWGLETQYF. The full variable domain, with the rest looked up from reference TRBV7-2 and TRBJ2-5, is GAGVSQSPSNKVTEKGKDVELRCDPISGHTALYWYRQSLGQGLEFLIYFQGNSAPDKSGLPSDRFSAERTGGSVSTLTIQRTQQEDSAVYLCASSLWGLETQYFGPGTRLLVL.

V and J are TRBV27 and TRBJ1-1, with 11 bases identical to TRBD1. Germline assignment: CDR1 MNHEY and CDR2 SMNVEV (reference sequence). This CDR3 comprises 14 residues. Trimming at V came to 5 bases and at J to 4 bases, leaving 3 bases not matched to a gene. The CDR3 loop reads CASSRTGGSTEAFF. CDR3 nucleotides: TGTGCCAGCAGTAGGACAGGGGGCTCCACTGAAGCTTTCTTT.

The genes are TRBV19 and TRBJ2-5; 8 nucleotides agree with TRBD1. The CDR3 extends over 15 amino acids. In germline, CDR1 is LNHDA, CDR2 SQIVND (reference sequence). Unmatched junction bases numbered 9, after V lost 5 bases and J lost 4 bases. The DNA for the CDR3 is TGTGCCAGTAGTGCAGGGGGCGTGGGGGGAGAGACCCAGTACTTC. Translation gives CASSAGGVGGETQYF.

This clone was counted a few times. CDR3 in amino acids: CAGAGRVTDTQYF. For the CDR3, the DNA is TGTGCCGGGGCGGGCAGGGTGACAGATACGCAGTATTTT. J is TRBJ2-3 and V is TRBV7-9; D may match TRBD1 or TRBD2 (5 bases each). CDR1 SEHNR and CDR2 FQNEAQ come from the germline V gene (reference sequence). V gave up 11 bases and J gave up 3 bases, with 15 bases separating them. The CDR3 spans 13 residues.

The chain carries TRBV4-1 and TRBJ2-3, with 9 bases that match TRBD2. V shed 4 bases and J 10 bases; nucleotides not matched to a gene: 15. The CDR3 length is 16 residues. Germline V gene data show CDR1 as MGHRA and CDR2 as YSYEKL. DNA of the CDR3: TGCGCCAGCAGCCCCTTGATTGCGGGAGGGCCTTGGCCGCAGTATTTT. Its protein is CASSPLIAGGPWPQYF.

This chain uses TRBV29-1 with TRBJ1-1; TRBD1 is a possible D gene (6 bases). Germline V gene sequence: CDR1 SQVTM, CDR2 ANQGSEA. Trimming pared 4 bases from V and 10 bases from J, leaving 13 bases between. This CDR3 contains 11 residues. In DNA form, the CDR3 reads TGCAGCGTTGTGCGGGGGCTGGGAGCTTTCTTT. It is translated as CSVVRGLGAFF. The entire variable domain, with the rest obtained from reference TRBV29-1 and TRBJ1-1, is as follows: SAVISQKPSRDICQRGTSLTIQCQVDSQVTMMFWYRQQPGQSLTLIATANQGSEATYESGFVIDKFPISRPNLTFSTLTVSNMSPEDSSIYLCSVVRGLGAFFGQGTRLTVV.